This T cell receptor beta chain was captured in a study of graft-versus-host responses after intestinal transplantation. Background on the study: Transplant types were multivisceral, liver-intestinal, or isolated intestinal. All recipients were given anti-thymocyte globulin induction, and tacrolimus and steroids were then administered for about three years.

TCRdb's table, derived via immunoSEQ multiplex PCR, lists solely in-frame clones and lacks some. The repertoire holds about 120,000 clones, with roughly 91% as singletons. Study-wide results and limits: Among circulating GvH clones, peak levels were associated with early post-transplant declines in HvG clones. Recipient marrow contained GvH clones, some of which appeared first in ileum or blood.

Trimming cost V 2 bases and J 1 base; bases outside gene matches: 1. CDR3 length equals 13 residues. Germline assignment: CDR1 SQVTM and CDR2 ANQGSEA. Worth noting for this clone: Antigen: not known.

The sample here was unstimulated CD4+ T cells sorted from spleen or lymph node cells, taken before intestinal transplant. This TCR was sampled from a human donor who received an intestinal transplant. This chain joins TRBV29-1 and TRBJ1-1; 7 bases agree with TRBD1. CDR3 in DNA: TGCAGCGTTGAACGACAGGGGAACACTGAAGCTTTCTTT. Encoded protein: CSVERQGNTEAFF.